What follows are 16 T cell receptor beta chains derived from one specimen sequenced in a study of blood T cell repertoires in COVID-19 (TCRdb year 2020). The library was made by the immunoSEQ multiplex PCR assay. Entries here come from immuneACCESS through TCRdb and include only in-frame sequences with V and J called. Some clones fail to appear in such tables; in the studies checked, an unresolved V gene covers under half of the shortfall, and the cause of the remainder is unknown. For this sample the table gives 250,000 or so clones, of which about 80% were detected only once. Together, the top ten hold nearly 9% of the sample. The sample comprised peripheral blood. Receptor source: a man at least 80 years old with acute or convalescent COVID-19.

Only one count was recorded for this clone. This sequence joins TRBV28 and TRBJ1-2; TRBD1 matches 7 bases. From germline, CDR1 is MDHEN and CDR2 SYDVKM. V was pared by 8 bases and J by 9 bases, with 24 bases of the junction left unmatched. This CDR3 contains 17 residues. The DNA of the CDR3 is TGTGCCAGCGCGGACGAGCCATACAGGGGCCCCCATGAGAGCTACACCTTC. It specifies CASADEPYRGPHESYTF.

This clone has only a few counts. The rearrangement uses TRBV11-3 and TRBJ2-3, with D unclear. CDR1 and CDR2 (germline): SGHNT, YENEEA. This CDR3 region has 13 residues. V gave up 6 bases and J gave up 1 base, with 8 bases separating them. CDR3 coding DNA: TGTGCCAGCAGTTCTACAGGCACAGATACGCAGTATTTT. The encoded protein is CASSSTGTDTQYF.

The chain combines TRBV6-2 or TRBV6-3 with TRBJ2-1; 9 bases map to TRBD1. With V trimmed by 2 bases and J by 3 bases, 5 bases remained unmatched. There are 16 residues in the CDR3. Per the germline V gene, CDR1 is MNHEY and CDR2 is SVGEGT. The CDR3 coding sequence is TGTGCCAGCAGTTACACCCTGACAGGGGGCTACAATGAGCAGTTCTTC. As protein: CASSYTLTGGYNEQFF.

V is TRBV28 and J is TRBJ2-3; 9 bases are a match to TRBD1. V shed 7 bases and J 5 bases; nucleotides not matched to a gene: 10. The germline CDR1 and CDR2 sequences are MDHEN and SYDVKM. CDR3 size: 15 residues. The CDR3 reads CASKTQGATGDTQYF. The CDR3 bases are TGTGCCAGCAAAACACAGGGGGCGACGGGAGATACGCAGTATTTT.

The chain joins TRBV7-9 to TRBJ1-4; D gene unclear. In germline, CDR1 is SEHNR, CDR2 FQNEAQ (reference sequence). The CDR3 is 12 residues long. Trimming removed 1 base from V and 13 bases from J, with 10 bases in between. The CDR3: CASSLGGGPLFF. CDR3 DNA: TGTGCCAGCAGCTTAGGCGGAGGGCCACTGTTTTTT.

J is TRBJ1-5 and V is TRBV6-5; D is undetermined. Germline values: CDR1 MNHEY, CDR2 SVGAGI. CDR3 length: 15 residues. V was shortened by 4 bases and J by 0 bases, with 10 bases between the two germline ends. The CDR3 protein is CASSLSTVSNQPQHF. The CDR3 DNA reads as TGTGCCAGCAGTTTATCCACAGTTAGCAATCAGCCCCAGCATTTT.

This rearrangement joins TRBV18 to TRBJ1-2, with 8 bases matching TRBD1. The CDR3 extends over 16 amino acids. CDR1 and CDR2 from the germline V gene are KGHSH and LQKENI. The V segment lost 5 bases and the J segment 1 base; nucleotides outside the gene matches: 9. CDR3 sequence reads: CASSEFRDRFNYGYTF. CDR3 coding DNA: TGTGCCAGCTCAGAGTTCCGGGACAGGTTTAACTATGGCTACACCTTC.

This chain links TRBV19 with TRBJ2-2, with unresolved D. CDR1 is LNHDA, CDR2 SQIVND, per germline (reference sequence). The CDR3 loop spans 13 amino acids. V was pared by 4 bases and J by 0 bases, with 3 bases between. The CDR3 reads CASSTANTGELFF. The CDR3 region has the DNA TGTGCCAGTAGTACCGCGAACACCGGGGAGCTGTTTTTT.

The J gene is TRBJ1-6, the V gene TRBV28, with 8 bases aligning to TRBD1. Germline V gene sequence: CDR1 MDHEN, CDR2 SYDVKM. The CDR3 length is 14 residues. With 5 bases clipped from V and 9 bases from J, the junction kept 6 bases outside the gene matches. The CDR3 nucleotides are TGTGCCAGCAGTGTGACAGGGGTAACTTCACCCCTCCACTTT. Its protein is CASSVTGVTSPLHF.

Of note for this clone: At one end, the junction sequence differs from germline, possibly due to a read error. The chain is built from TRBV9 and TRBJ2-1; 12 positions match TRBD1. This CDR3 region has 15 residues. Looked up from germline, CDR1 is SGDLS and CDR2 is YYNGEE. CDR3 coding DNA: TGTGCCAGCAGCATCGGGACAGGGGGCTACCATGAGCAGTTCTTC. This sequence encodes CASSIGTGGYHEQFF.

This chain connects TRBV6-5 to TRBJ2-7; 8 bases align to TRBD2. The germline V gene encodes CDR1 MNHEY and CDR2 SVGAGI. The length of the CDR3 is 13 residues. The V and J ends lost 8 bases and 1 base, in that order; junction bases with no gene match: 4. CDR3 sequence: CASALAGSYEQYF. The CDR3 DNA reads as TGTGCCAGCGCCCTAGCGGGTTCCTACGAGCAGTACTTC.

This sequence joins TRBV30 and TRBJ1-3; 8 positions agree with TRBD1. Germline CDR1 is GTSNPN and CDR2 is SVGIG (reference sequence). Trimming at V came to 5 bases and at J to 4 bases, leaving 13 bases not matched to a gene. The CDR3 consists of 16 residues. The CDR3 protein is CAWGRTGIQRGNTIYF. The CDR3 DNA is TGTGCCTGGGGGCGGACAGGGATACAACGCGGAAACACCATATATTTT.

The rearrangement joins TRBV5-4 to TRBJ2-7; D possibly corresponds to TRBD2 (5 bases). This CDR3 spans 15 amino acids. Germline assignment: CDR1 SGHNT and CDR2 YYREEE (reference sequence). The V end lost 1 base, the J end lost 0 bases, and 11 bases lay between the germline ends. Here the CDR3 reads CASSLQGRNSYEQYF. CDR3 DNA sequence: TGTGCCAGCAGCTTGCAAGGGAGAAACTCCTACGAGCAGTACTTC.

CDR3 bases: TGTGCTAGTGGAACAAAACCAGGGGTCGGTTTCTCTGGGGCCAACGTCCTGACTTTC. Its translation is CASGTKPGVGFSGANVLTF. This chain links TRBV12-5 with TRBJ2-6; D might be TRBD1 (6 bases). The CDR3 extends over 19 amino acids. V gave up 6 bases and J gave up 0 bases, with 21 bases separating them. The V gene's germline CDR1 is LGHNT and CDR2 FRNRAP.

The rearrangement uses TRBV24-1 and TRBJ2-1; 12 bases are shared with TRBD2. Germline CDR1 and CDR2: KGHDR and SFDVKD. Trimming removed 3 bases from V and 4 bases from J; junction bases left unmatched: 3. CDR3 size: 16 residues. The CDR3 DNA sequence: TGTGCCACCAGTGATCCGGGACTAGCGGGTTACAATGAGCAGTTCTTC. Amino acids: CATSDPGLAGYNEQFF.

The chain joins TRBV6-5 to TRBJ2-1, with D possibly matching TRBD2 (5 bases). CDR1 is MNHEY and CDR2 is SVGAGI in the germline V gene. The CDR3 covers 14 residues. V gave up 0 bases and J gave up 7 bases, with 10 bases separating them. In nucleotides, the CDR3 is TGTGCCAGCAGTTACTCGGGAGTACGGAATGAGCAGTTCTTC. It is translated as CASSYSGVRNEQFF.